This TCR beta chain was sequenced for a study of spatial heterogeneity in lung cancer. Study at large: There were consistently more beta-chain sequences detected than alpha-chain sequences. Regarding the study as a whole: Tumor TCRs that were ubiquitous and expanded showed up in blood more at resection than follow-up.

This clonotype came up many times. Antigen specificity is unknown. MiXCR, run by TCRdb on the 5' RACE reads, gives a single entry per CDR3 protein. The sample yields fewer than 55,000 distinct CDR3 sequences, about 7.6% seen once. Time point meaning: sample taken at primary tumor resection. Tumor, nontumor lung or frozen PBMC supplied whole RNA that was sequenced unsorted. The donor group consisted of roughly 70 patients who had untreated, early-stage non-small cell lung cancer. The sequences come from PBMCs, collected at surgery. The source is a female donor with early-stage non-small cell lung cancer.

DNA for the CDR3: TGTGCCAGCAGCTCCGGGACAGGGTTAGCCTATAATTCACCCCTCCACTTT. Amino acids: CASSSGTGLAYNSPLHF. The chain links TRBV28 to TRBJ1-6; 9 bases agree with TRBD1. Germline V lookup: CDR1 MDHEN, CDR2 SYDVKM. CDR3 length equals 17 residues. V dropped 6 bases and J dropped 2; count of bases not matched to a gene: 8.